One sample yielded the 20 T cell receptor beta chains listed below, sequenced in a study of identical twins. TCRdb used MiXCR to reprocess the 5' RACE reads, holding one entry per CDR3 protein. Of a few hundred thousand distinct CDR3 sequences in the sample, 9% to 10% were seen once. Another study also made use of these data, one on yellow fever vaccine responses in identical twins.

The sample comprised PBMCs. These TCRs come from a woman younger than 30 in good health.

This clonotype was observed at least ten times. The V call is TRBV5-1, the J call TRBJ2-7; no clear D. V lost 0 bases to trimming and J lost 4 bases, with 14 bases between them. The CDR3 runs 15 residues. Germline CDR1 and CDR2: SGHRS and YFSETQ. DNA of the CDR3: TGCGCCAGCAGCTTGGATGTGGCGGTTGGATACGAGCAGTACTTC. Encoded protein: CASSLDVAVGYEQYF.

This chain links TRBV5-1 with TRBJ2-7; perhaps D is TRBD1 or TRBD2 (5 bases each). V dropped 0 bases and J dropped 5 bases, with 12 bases sitting between them. Germline V gives CDR1 SGHRS, CDR2 YFSETQ. The CDR3 loop spans 14 amino acids. The CDR3 sequence is CASSLESGANEQYF. As DNA, the CDR3 is TGCGCCAGCAGCTTGGAGTCCGGGGCGAACGAGCAGTACTTC.

This clonotype was found many times. The V gene is TRBV6-1, the J gene TRBJ1-6; D perhaps matches TRBD1 (5 bases). The CDR3 runs to 17 residues. Between the trimmed V and J ends, which lost 6 bases and 11 bases, there was a span of 26 bases. Per germline, CDR1 MNHNS and CDR2 SASEGT. The chain's CDR3 is CASRGGQGGFEVAPLHF. CDR3 coding DNA: TGTGCCAGCAGGGGAGGGCAGGGAGGATTCGAAGTTGCACCCCTCCACTTT.

This clonotype has at least ten counts. The chain combines TRBV12-3 or TRBV12-4 with TRBJ2-2; D is perhaps TRBD1 or TRBD2 (6 bases each). The CDR3 contains 16 residues. V was clipped by 3 bases and J by 2 bases, with 13 bases between them. CDR3 sequence (DNA): TGTGCCAGCAGTTTTCTTTTGGGGGGCAACACCGGGGAGCTGTTTTTT. Amino acid sequence: CASSFLLGGNTGELFF.

This clonotype showed up just a few times. V usage is TRBV27 and J usage is TRBJ2-1; 8 nucleotides align to TRBD1. Trimming took 5 bases from V and 3 from J; bases not matched to a gene: 6. The CDR3 runs 15 residues. CDR1 and CDR2 from the germline V gene are MNHEY and SMNVEV (reference sequence). The CDR3 reads CASSPRTGRYNEQFF. The CDR3 DNA sequence: TGTGCCAGCAGTCCCCGGACAGGGCGCTACAATGAGCAGTTCTTC.

This clonotype was detected a few times. This chain joins TRBV29-1 and TRBJ2-1, with a possible D match to TRBD2 (5 bases). CDR3 size: 14 residues. Trimming pared 6 bases from V and 4 bases from J, leaving 16 bases between. CDR1 and CDR2 from the germline V gene are SQVTM and ANQGSEA. For the CDR3, the DNA is TGCAGCGTCCTAAGCGGTCGCAAGTACAATGAGCAGTTCTTC. It is translated as CSVLSGRKYNEQFF.

This clonotype was observed many times. The chain is built from TRBV7-2 and TRBJ2-2; D is unclear. V lost 5 bases and J lost 2, with 9 bases in between. The CDR3 covers 14 residues. The germline gives CDR1 SGHTA, CDR2 FQGNSA. CDR3 nucleotide sequence: TGTGCCAGCAGCCCCCGAATTAACACCGGGGAGCTGTTTTTT. It encodes CASSPRINTGELFF.

Notes on this clonotype: At one boundary the junction diverges from the germline segment, which might be a read error. The chain employs TRBV7-2 and TRBJ2-3, with no clear D. This CDR3 is built from 12 residues. Germline CDR1 is SGHTA and CDR2 is FQGNSA. As DNA, the CDR3 is TGTGCCAGCAGCTCCACCACAGATACGCAGTGTTTT. Protein sequence: CASSSTTDTQCF.

The rearrangement joins TRBV7-9 to TRBJ2-6; 9 bases match TRBD1. V dropped 5 bases and J dropped 0; count of bases not matched to a gene: 5. This CDR3 has 17 amino acids. Germline CDR1 SEHNR, CDR2 FQNEAQ (reference sequence). The CDR3 loop is CASSADRGSSGANVLTF. As DNA, the CDR3 is TGTGCCAGCAGCGCCGACAGGGGGAGCTCTGGGGCCAACGTCCTGACTTTC.

This clonotype was detected a few times. This chain connects TRBV2 to TRBJ2-1; perhaps TRBD1 as D (5 bases). This CDR3 region has 14 residues. The V gene's germline CDR1 is SNHLY and CDR2 FYNNEI. The V end lost 7 bases, the J end lost 6 bases, and 16 bases lay between the germline ends. As DNA, the CDR3 is TGTGCCAGCACCCAATACAGGATAGGCAATGAGCAGTTCTTC. Its translation: CASTQYRIGNEQFF.

This clonotype appeared a few times. The chain recombines TRBV2 with TRBJ2-2; 7 bases line up with TRBD2. CDR3 size: 14 residues. J was trimmed by 13 bases and V by 7 bases; bases with no gene match: 15. Germline V gene sequence: CDR1 SNHLY, CDR2 FYNNEI. The CDR3 DNA follows: TGTGCCAGCAAATGGGAGGGGCCCTCCGAGAGGCTGTTTTTT. Amino acids: CASKWEGPSERLFF.

The V call is TRBV20-1, the J call TRBJ2-2; no definite D call. CDR3 length: 13 residues. CDR1 DFQATT and CDR2 SNEGSKA come from the germline V gene (reference sequence). The CDR3 bases are TGCGGCAAAATACTTTCGAACACCGGGGAGCTGTTTTTT. Encoded protein: CGKILSNTGELFF.

The rearrangement links TRBV5-1 to TRBJ2-7, with TRBD2 matching 13 bases. This CDR3 comprises 16 residues. Per germline, CDR1 SGHRS and CDR2 YFSETQ. V gave up 4 bases and J gave up 9 bases; unmatched junction bases: 13. The DNA of the CDR3 is TGCGCCAGCAGCCAAGGACTAGCGGGGGTCCCCTTCGGGCAGTACTTC. Encoded protein: CASSQGLAGVPFGQYF.

V gene TRBV20-1 combines with J gene TRBJ2-1; no clear D gene. Looked up from germline, CDR1 is DFQATT and CDR2 is SNEGSKA (reference sequence). V was pared by 0 bases and J by 6 bases, with 6 bases between. The CDR3 is 12 amino acids. The CDR3 nucleotides are TGCAGTGCTAGAGACCAACTCAATGAGCAGTTCTTC. Translation gives CSARDQLNEQFF.

This clonotype was detected a few times. The chain joins TRBV7-9 to TRBJ1-1, with TRBD1 matching 7 bases. The CDR3 extends over 15 amino acids. Per germline, CDR1 SEHNR and CDR2 FQNEAQ (reference sequence). Losses at the gene ends were 5 bases for V and 4 bases for J; bases not matched to a gene: 10. CDR3 residues: CASSPEQGITTEAFF. The CDR3 DNA reads as TGTGCCAGCAGCCCGGAACAGGGGATTACCACTGAAGCTTTCTTT.

The table lists this clonotype with a few counts. The chain recombines TRBV6-5 with TRBJ1-1, with D tentatively TRBD1 (6 bases). V lost 2 bases and J 3 bases, leaving 7 bases between the germline ends. The length of the CDR3 is 13 residues. Germline V lookup: CDR1 MNHEY, CDR2 SVGAGI. The CDR3 DNA sequence: TGTGCCAGCAGTTACAACAGGGACACTGAAGCTTTCTTT. The encoded protein is CASSYNRDTEAFF.

This clonotype has more than one count but fewer than ten. The chain combines TRBV20-1 with TRBJ2-3; 12 bases line up with TRBD2. Looked up from germline, CDR1 is DFQATT and CDR2 is SNEGSKA (reference sequence). The length of the CDR3 is 16 residues. J gave up 12 bases and V 0 bases, and 13 bases lay outside the gene matches. The chain's CDR3 is CSARDVVAGTSGFQYF. As DNA, the CDR3 is TGCAGTGCTAGAGATGTCGTTGCCGGGACTAGCGGGTTCCAGTATTTT.

This clonotype has a count of ten or more. The chain links TRBV6-4 to TRBJ2-3; 8 bases line up with TRBD2. Germline V lookup: CDR1 MRHNA, CDR2 SNTAGT. V lost 3 bases and J lost 0; bases outside the gene matches: 2. The CDR3 covers 15 residues. The CDR3 sequence is CASSDSGESTDTQYF. Here the CDR3 DNA reads TGTGCCAGCAGTGATAGCGGGGAGAGCACAGATACGCAGTATTTT.

The chain couples TRBV20-1 to TRBJ2-7; TRBD2 matches 11 bases. V lost 4 bases to trimming and J lost 3 bases; unmatched junction nucleotides: 5. The CDR3 length is 14 residues. CDR1 and CDR2 from the germline V gene are DFQATT and SNEGSKA (reference sequence). CDR3: CSATRLAGNYEQYF. CDR3 DNA sequence: TGCAGTGCTACCAGACTAGCGGGGAACTACGAGCAGTACTTC.

This clonotype was detected only a few times. V usage is TRBV5-8 and J usage is TRBJ1-1, with 7 bases identical to TRBD1. The V segment lost 0 bases and the J segment 5 bases; nucleotides outside the gene matches: 7. CDR1 is SGHTS and CDR2 is YDEGEE in the germline V gene. This CDR3 contains 15 residues. Here the CDR3 DNA reads TGTGCCAGCAGCTTGGCGGACAGGCCCGAAACTGAAGCTTTCTTT. It translates to CASSLADRPETEAFF. Full variable domain (missing parts from reference TRBV5-8 and TRBJ1-1): EAGVTQSPTHLIKTRGQQATLRCSPISGHTSVYWYQQALGLGLQFLLWYDEGEERNRGNFPPRFSGRQFPNYSSELNVNALELEDSALYLCASSLADRPETEAFFGQGTRLTVV.